The 13 T cell receptor beta chains given below trace back to one sample, sequenced in a study of Ad26.COV2.S vaccination and SARS-CoV-2 variants. The treatment is: 19 received Ad26.COV2.S at low or high dose, single or two shots; several received placebo; per-sample allocation not given. Collection of the samples took place on day 63 after the first injection of vaccine or placebo. Clones were sequenced by immunoSEQ multiplex PCR, and TCRdb holds only the in-frame ones, with some missing. Altogether roughly 450,000 clones are present, about 93% being singletons, with the ten largest covering 9.5% to 15%. Sequences were derived from peripheral blood, sampled in a trial of Ad26.COV2.S vaccine versus placebo. The source of these receptors is a person between 18 and 60 years old who received the Ad26.COV2.S COVID-19 vaccine or a placebo.

The V call is TRBV9, the J call TRBJ2-2; no reliable D call. Germline V CDR1 and CDR2: SGDLS, YYNGEE. CDR3 length equals 16 residues. Trimming pared 0 bases from V and 5 bases from J, leaving 14 bases between. CDR3: CASSVAIGRLTGELFF. The CDR3 DNA is TGTGCCAGCAGCGTAGCCATAGGCAGGTTGACCGGGGAGCTGTTTTTT.

The rearrangement links TRBV23-1 to TRBJ1-6; 8 nucleotides align to TRBD1. TRBV23-1 is sorted into the ORF group, with uncertain function. Trimming cost V 2 bases and J 6 bases; bases outside gene matches: 9. The CDR3 sequence is 17 residues long. Here the CDR3 reads CASSQTFRTGSNSPLHF. The CDR3 DNA reads TGCGCCAGCAGTCAAACCTTCCGGACAGGGAGTAATTCACCCCTCCACTTT.

The chain is built from TRBV11-3 and TRBJ1-2, with D unclear. V was trimmed by 3 bases and J by 4 bases, leaving 9 bases between them. This CDR3 region has 13 residues. The V gene's germline CDR1 is SGHNT and CDR2 YENEEA. The CDR3 region is CASSFEDGYGYTF. The CDR3 bases are TGTGCCAGCAGCTTCGAGGACGGCTATGGCTACACCTTC. The full variable domain, its missing parts supplied by reference TRBV11-3 and TRBJ1-2, is EAGVVQSPRYKIIEKKQPVAFWCNPISGHNTLYWYLQNLGQGPELLIRYENEEAVDDSQLPKDRFSAERLKGVDSTLKIQPAELGDSAVYLCASSFEDGYGYTFGSGTRLTVV.

The V gene is TRBV9, the J gene TRBJ2-2, with D perhaps TRBD1 (5 bases). Between the trimmed V and J ends, which lost 4 bases and 5 bases, there was a span of 21 bases. In germline, CDR1 is SGDLS, CDR2 YYNGEE. The CDR3 is 17 residues long. CDR3 amino acids: CASSPRTGWEGTGELFF. The CDR3 DNA is TGTGCCAGCAGCCCCCGAACAGGTTGGGAAGGGACCGGGGAGCTGTTTTTT.

Concerning this clone: Other DNA variants within this sample encode the same CDR3. The chain carries TRBV6-2 or TRBV6-3 and TRBJ2-3; D is unclear. Germline CDR1 reads MNHEY; CDR2 reads SVGEGT. The germline V and J ends were trimmed by 4 bases and 0 bases, with 2 bases remaining between them. This CDR3 comprises 12 residues. CDR3 sequence: CASSSSTDTQYF. The CDR3, as DNA: TGTGCCAGCAGTTCAAGCACAGATACGCAGTATTTT.

The gene calls are TRBV28 and TRBJ1-1; tentative D call: TRBD1 (6 bases). The V end was cut by 4 bases, the J end by 0 bases, with 18 bases between. This CDR3 comprises 17 residues. The V gene's germline CDR1 is MDHEN and CDR2 SYDVKM. The CDR3: CASSYRANQPLNTEAFF. Here the CDR3 DNA reads TGTGCCAGCAGTTACAGGGCAAACCAACCTCTGAACACTGAAGCTTTCTTT. The entire variable domain, with the rest obtained from reference TRBV28 and TRBJ1-1, is as follows: DVKVTQSSRYLVKRTGEKVFLECVQDMDHENMFWYRQDPGLGLRLIYFSYDVKMKEKGDIPEGYSVSREKKERFSLILESASTNQTSMYLCASSYRANQPLNTEAFFGQGTRLTVV.

This rearrangement joins TRBV4-3 to TRBJ2-1; no definite D call. Germline loops: CDR1 LGHNA, CDR2 YSLEER. V was clipped by 1 base and J by 1 base, with 8 bases between them. The CDR3 is 15 amino acids. As DNA, the CDR3 is TGCGCCAGCAGCCAAGTTGTTAGTTCCTACAATGAGCAGTTCTTC. Its protein product is CASSQVVSSYNEQFF.

This chain uses TRBV10-3 with TRBJ2-7; TRBD1 aligns across 9 bases. The germline gives CDR1 ENHRY, CDR2 SYGVKD. There are 13 residues in the CDR3. J lost 4 bases, V lost 10 bases, and 8 bases had no gene match. The chain's CDR3 is CATLQGALYEQYF. The CDR3 DNA follows: TGTGCCACTTTACAGGGGGCTCTGTACGAGCAGTACTTC.

V gene TRBV4-1 combines with J gene TRBJ2-7; D might be TRBD1 (5 bases). The CDR3 loop spans 14 amino acids. Trimming pared 7 bases from V and 7 bases from J, leaving 20 bases between. Germline V gene lookup returns CDR1 MGHRA and CDR2 YSYEKL. The CDR3 protein is CASKSDTSLDEQYF. The CDR3 DNA reads TGCGCCAGCAAATCGGACACGTCTTTGGATGAGCAGTACTTC.

The chain combines TRBV10-3 with TRBJ2-5; 10 positions agree with TRBD1. The CDR3 length is 16 residues. Germline CDR1 ENHRY, CDR2 SYGVKD. V trimming: 10 bases; J trimming: 4 bases; junction bases outside the gene matches: 15. CDR3: CATKGFRDRGVETQYF. The CDR3 DNA sequence: TGTGCCACCAAGGGTTTCCGGGACAGGGGCGTAGAGACCCAGTACTTC.

V and J are TRBV4-1 and TRBJ1-4, with unresolved D. The germline V gene encodes CDR1 MGHRA and CDR2 YSYEKL. The CDR3 covers 15 residues. Trimming removed 0 bases at V and 5 bases at J, with 10 bases between. As DNA, the CDR3 is TGCGCCAGCAGCCAAGAAGAGGGAACGAATGAAAAACTGTTTTTT. Amino acid sequence: CASSQEEGTNEKLFF.

The CDR3 bases are TGTGCCAGCAGCGTAGCAGCGGGAAGCTACAATGAGCAGTTCTTC. Translated: CASSVAAGSYNEQFF. The rearrangement links TRBV9 to TRBJ2-1, with 7 bases fitting TRBD2. Germline CDR1 reads SGDLS; CDR2 reads YYNGEE. The trim removed 0 bases at V and 3 bases at J, leaving 3 bases unmatched. There are 15 residues in the CDR3. Looking up the rest from reference TRBV9 and TRBJ2-1 gives the full variable domain: DSGVTQTPKHLITATGQRVTLRCSPRSGDLSVYWYQQSLDQGLQFLIQYYNGEERAKGNILERFSAQQFPDLHSELNLSSLELGDSALYFCASSVAAGSYNEQFFGPGTRLTVL.

The chain employs TRBV24-1 and TRBJ2-1; 10 nucleotides agree with TRBD2. The J segment lost 6 bases and the V segment lost 3 bases, leaving 16 bases of the junction unmatched. This CDR3 has 19 amino acids. CDR1 is KGHDR and CDR2 is SFDVKD in the germline V gene. CDR3 coding DNA: TGTGCCACCAGTGATCCACGAGGAGCGGGAGGGGGCGGAGTCAATGAGCAGTTCTTC. It specifies CATSDPRGAGGGGVNEQFF.